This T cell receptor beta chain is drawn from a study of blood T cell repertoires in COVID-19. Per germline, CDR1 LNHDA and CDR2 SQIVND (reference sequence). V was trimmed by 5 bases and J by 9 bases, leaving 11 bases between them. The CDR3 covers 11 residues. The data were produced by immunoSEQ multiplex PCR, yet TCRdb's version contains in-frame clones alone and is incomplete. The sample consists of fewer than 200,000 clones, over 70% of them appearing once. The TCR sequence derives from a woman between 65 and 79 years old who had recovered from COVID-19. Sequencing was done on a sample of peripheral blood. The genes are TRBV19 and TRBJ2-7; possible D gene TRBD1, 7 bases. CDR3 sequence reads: CASSAQGGQYF. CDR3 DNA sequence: TGTGCCAGTAGTGCCCAGGGGGGGCAGTACTTC.